The T cell receptor beta chain under discussion was sequenced for a study of cytomegalovirus exposure and HLA in healthy donors. Study-wide findings and caveats: The investigators catalogued 160 or so TCR beta chains as cytomegalovirus-associated. In a later analysis, TCR beta V- and J-gene trimming showed a link to a missense DCLRE1C variant. Accounts indicate the classifier identified cytomegalovirus status with strong specificity and sensitivity.

Points on this clone: Its specificity is not known. One junction end does not reproduce the germline sequence, and a read error may be involved.

Germline assignment: CDR1 SNHLY and CDR2 FYNNEI. The CDR3 is 12 amino acids. The PCR was carried out with 60 Vbeta primers and 13 Jbeta primers. Here immunoSEQ multiplex PCR was the method, and the copy in TCRdb shows in-frame clones only, minus some. The sample includes some 140,000 clones, more than 75% seen only once; the top ten take more than 3%. Sequenced material: PBMCs. The rearrangement uses TRBV2 and TRBJ1-2; 7 bases agree with TRBD1. The receptor was isolated from a female donor in good health and CMV-seronegative. The CDR3 region is CAGRGGPGGYTF. CDR3 coding DNA: TGTGCCGGCAGGGGGGGGCCGGGTGGCTACACCTTC.